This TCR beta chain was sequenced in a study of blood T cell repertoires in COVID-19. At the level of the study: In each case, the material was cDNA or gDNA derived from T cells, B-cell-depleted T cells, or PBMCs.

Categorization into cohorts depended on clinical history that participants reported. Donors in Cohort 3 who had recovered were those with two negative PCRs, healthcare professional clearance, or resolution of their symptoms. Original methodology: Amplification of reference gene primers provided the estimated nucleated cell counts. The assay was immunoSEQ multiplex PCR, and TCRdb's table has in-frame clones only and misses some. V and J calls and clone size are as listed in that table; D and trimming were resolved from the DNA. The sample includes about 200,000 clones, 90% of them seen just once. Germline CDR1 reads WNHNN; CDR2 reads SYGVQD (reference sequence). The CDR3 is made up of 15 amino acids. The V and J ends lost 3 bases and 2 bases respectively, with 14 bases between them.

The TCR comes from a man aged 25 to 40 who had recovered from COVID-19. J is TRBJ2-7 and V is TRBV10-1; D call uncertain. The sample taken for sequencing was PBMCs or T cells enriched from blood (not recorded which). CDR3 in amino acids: CASSDSFATTYEQYF. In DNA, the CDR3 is TGCGCCAGCAGTGATTCTTTCGCTACTACCTACGAGCAGTACTTC.